This T cell receptor (beta chain) was profiled in a study of neurological immune-mediated disorders. This clonotype was seen repeatedly, ten times or more. The CDR3 contains 14 residues. V gave up 3 bases and J gave up 0 bases, with 9 bases separating them. Germline V gives CDR1 DFQATT, CDR2 SNEGSKA (reference sequence). cDNA synthesis was performed by 5'RACE with 10-nucleotide random UMIs. TCRdb re-called the 5' RACE reads through MiXCR, storing one row per CDR3 protein. Among approximately 85,000 distinct CDR3 sequences listed, about 4.5% were seen once. Time point indicated: longitudinal time-point 3.

What was sequenced was PBMCs. The clonotype was recovered from a woman in her sixties or seventies with multiple sclerosis. V gene TRBV20-1 combines with J gene TRBJ1-3; D unresolved. In nucleotides, the CDR3 is TGCAGTGCTAGCGAGGTTAGCTCTGGAAACACCATATATTTT. Translating it yields CSASEVSSGNTIYF.